One and the same sample provided the 7 T cell receptor beta chains below, sequenced in a study of blood T cell repertoires in COVID-19. Sequencing was performed with immunoSEQ multiplex PCR; in TCRdb, only in-frame clones are kept and a portion is missing. In the table there are around 700,000 clones, just under 90% of which are singletons. Sequencing was performed on peripheral blood. These receptors originate from a woman aged 18-29 years with acute or convalescent COVID-19.

The rearrangement uses TRBV9 and TRBJ2-2; 12 bases are a match to TRBD1. Germline values: CDR1 SGDLS, CDR2 YYNGEE. V lost 0 bases to trimming and J lost 7 bases; unmatched junction nucleotides: 4. CDR3 length: 16 amino acids. Written as DNA, the CDR3 is TGTGCCAGCAGCGTAGGGGGACAGGGGGCCGGCGGGGAGCTGTTTTTT. This translates into CASSVGGQGAGGELFF.

V gene TRBV5-6 combines with J gene TRBJ1-2; the match to TRBD1 covers 7 bases. This CDR3 comprises 15 residues. CDR1 SGHDT and CDR2 YYEEEE come from the germline V gene. V shed 4 bases, J shed 8 bases, and the junction held 14 bases outside the gene matches. The CDR3 sequence is CASSPTTGWVEGYTF. The CDR3 DNA sequence: TGTGCCAGCAGCCCCACGACAGGGTGGGTGGAGGGCTACACCTTC.

This chain joins TRBV9 and TRBJ2-1, with TRBD1 as a possible D gene (6 bases). The CDR3 consists of 15 residues. Germline lookup yields CDR1 SGDLS and CDR2 YYNGEE. V was clipped by 3 bases and J by 7 bases, with 17 bases between them. CDR3 DNA: TGTGCCAGCAGCGCCCCAGAGACAGGTCTTAATGAGCAGTTCTTC. It codes for CASSAPETGLNEQFF.

This clone was counted a single time. The junction does not match germline at one end; this may be a read error. This sequence joins TRBV10-2 and TRBJ1-2; 7 bases map to TRBD1. Germline CDR1 is WSHSY and CDR2 is SAAADI. This CDR3 has 14 amino acids. CDR3 protein: CASCDRVEWGGYTF. CDR3 in DNA: TGCGCCAGCTGTGACAGGGTTGAGTGGGGTGGCTACACCTTC.

The genes are TRBV18 and TRBJ1-1; 8 bases align to TRBD1. Germline CDR1 and CDR2: KGHSH and LQKENI. Trimming at V came to 4 bases and at J to 7 bases, leaving 11 bases not matched to a gene. There are 15 residues in the CDR3. CDR3 bases: TGTGCCAGCTCACAACAGGGGGTTCCCAACGGTGAAGCTTTCTTT. Translated: CASSQQGVPNGEAFF.

CDR3 region: CASSASTSGGGSPLHF. CDR3 in DNA: TGTGCCAGCTCAGCCAGCACTTCAGGGGGTGGTTCACCCCTCCACTTT. This rearrangement joins TRBV18 to TRBJ1-6, with TRBD1 matching over 7 bases. J gave up 9 bases and V 5 bases, and 13 bases lay outside the gene matches. Germline V lookup: CDR1 KGHSH, CDR2 LQKENI. The CDR3 spans 16 residues.

This rearrangement joins TRBV27 to TRBJ1-4; possible D gene TRBD1, 5 bases. This CDR3 comprises 15 residues. V shed 3 bases and J shed 8 bases, with 16 bases lying between them. Germline V gene data show CDR1 as MNHEY and CDR2 as SMNVEV (reference sequence). The CDR3 DNA follows: TGTGCCAGCAGTTTGGTGAACAGGCGCGGAGAAAAACTGTTTTTT. Its protein is CASSLVNRRGEKLFF.